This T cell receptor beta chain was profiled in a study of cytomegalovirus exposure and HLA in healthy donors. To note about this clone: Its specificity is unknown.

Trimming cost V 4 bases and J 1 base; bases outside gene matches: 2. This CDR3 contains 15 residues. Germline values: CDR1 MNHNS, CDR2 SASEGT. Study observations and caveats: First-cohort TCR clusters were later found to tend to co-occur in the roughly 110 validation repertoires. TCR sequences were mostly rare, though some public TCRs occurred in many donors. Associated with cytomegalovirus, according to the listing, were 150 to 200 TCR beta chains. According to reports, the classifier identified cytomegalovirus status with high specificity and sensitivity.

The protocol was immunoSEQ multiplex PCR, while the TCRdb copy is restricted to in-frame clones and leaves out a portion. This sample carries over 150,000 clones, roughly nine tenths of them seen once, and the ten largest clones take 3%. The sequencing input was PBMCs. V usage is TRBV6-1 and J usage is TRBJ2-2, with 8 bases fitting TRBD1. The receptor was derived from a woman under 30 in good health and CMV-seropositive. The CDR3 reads CASSGDRLNTGELFF. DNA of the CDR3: TGTGCCAGCAGTGGGGACAGGCTGAACACCGGGGAGCTGTTTTTT.